Presented here are 19 T cell receptor beta chains from one specimen sequenced in a study of T cell changes during pregnancy in multiple sclerosis (dated by TCRdb to the late 2010s). Library prep was done by the immunoSEQ multiplex PCR assay. TCRdb took over this immuneACCESS table, retaining in-frame rearrangements with V and J assigned. Such tables are incomplete; in checked studies, under half of the missing clones stem from an unresolved V gene, and the remainder is unexplained. This sample gives about 40,000 clones in total; roughly 92% of them show up just once. The ten largest clones represent about 0.8% of the sample. The sample consisted of CD4+ T cells from peripheral blood mononuclear cells, taken before pregnancy. The source of these receptors is a female donor with multiple sclerosis, enrolled in a pregnancy study.

This chain links TRBV19 with TRBJ2-1; D is possibly TRBD1 (6 bases). Germline-derived CDR1 and CDR2 are LNHDA and SQIVND (reference sequence). Deletions cut 2 bases from V and 9 bases from J, with 11 bases between. The CDR3 runs 13 residues. CDR3: CASSIHRDAEQFF. In nucleotides, the CDR3 is TGTGCCAGTAGTATACACAGGGATGCTGAGCAGTTCTTC.

This rearrangement joins TRBV7-9 to TRBJ1-2; D remains ambiguous. From germline, CDR1 is SEHNR and CDR2 FQNEAQ (reference sequence). The CDR3 is 15 amino acids. V was shortened by 0 bases and J by 3 bases, with 11 bases between the two germline ends. CDR3 in amino acids: CASSLAEASYYGYTF. In DNA, the CDR3 is TGTGCCAGCAGCTTAGCGGAGGCATCGTACTATGGCTACACCTTC.

The sample holds one count of this clone. This sequence joins TRBV28 and TRBJ1-2; no reliable D call. This CDR3 is 13 amino acids long. Germline CDR1 MDHEN, CDR2 SYDVKM. The ends were cut back, 4 bases at V and 8 bases at J, with 14 bases in the middle. CDR3 loop: CASSSGLRQGYTF. DNA for the CDR3: TGTGCCAGCAGTTCGGGTCTAAGGCAGGGCTACACCTTC.

This clone is a singleton in its sample. The chain couples TRBV5-1 to TRBJ2-7; 7 nucleotides match TRBD2. Trimming cost V 0 bases and J 0 bases; bases outside gene matches: 9. Germline CDR1 SGHRS, CDR2 YFSETQ. The CDR3 totals 17 residues. This chain's CDR3 is CASSLGGGARSSYEQYF. The CDR3 bases are TGCGCCAGCAGCTTGGGGGGGGGAGCGAGGAGCTCCTACGAGCAGTACTTC. The variable domain in full, completed from reference TRBV5-1 and TRBJ2-7, reads KAGVTQTPRYLIKTRGQQVTLSCSPISGHRSVSWYQQTPGQGLQFLFEYFSETQRNKGNFPGRFSGRQFSNSRSEMNVSTLELGDSALYLCASSLGGGARSSYEQYFGPGTRLTVT.

This clone turned up a few times. The chain has TRBV6-6 and TRBJ2-5, with unresolved D. The germline gives CDR1 MNHNY, CDR2 SVGAGI (reference sequence). There are 12 residues in the CDR3. Trimming stripped 6 bases from V and 1 base from J, with 6 bases between. The CDR3 reads CASSPLQETQYF. CDR3 bases: TGTGCCAGCAGCCCCCTCCAAGAGACCCAGTACTTC.

J is TRBJ1-2 and V is TRBV28; D unresolved. The CDR3 totals 11 residues. The V gene's germline CDR1 is MDHEN and CDR2 SYDVKM. The CDR3 here is CGIAAMGGYTF. The DNA for the CDR3 is TGTGGTATCGCAGCGATGGGTGGCTACACCTTC.

The chain carries TRBV7-2 and TRBJ2-7; D may be TRBD2 (5 bases). With 5 bases removed from V and 3 bases from J, the gap between germline ends came to 11 bases. Germline V lookup: CDR1 SGHTA, CDR2 FQGNSA. The CDR3 loop spans 13 amino acids. The CDR3 DNA reads TGTGCCAGCAGCAGAAGCGGAAACTACGAGCAGTACTTC. It translates to CASSRSGNYEQYF.

V and J are TRBV19 and TRBJ1-3, with TRBD1 as a possible D gene (6 bases). V lost 4 bases and J lost 4, with 23 bases in between. CDR1 is LNHDA and CDR2 is SQIVND in the germline V gene (reference sequence). The CDR3 totals 18 residues. CDR3 amino acids: CASSTLRQDKGAGNTIYF. The CDR3 coding sequence is TGTGCCAGTAGTACCCTTCGACAGGATAAAGGGGCCGGAAACACCATATATTTT.

The V call is TRBV7-9, the J call TRBJ1-2, with D unresolved. The CDR3 has 13 amino acids. The germline gives CDR1 SEHNR, CDR2 FQNEAQ (reference sequence). V lost 5 bases, J lost 2 bases, and 9 bases lay in between. CDR3 residues: CASSPPPNYGYTF. The CDR3 DNA reads TGTGCCAGCAGCCCTCCCCCGAACTATGGCTACACCTTC.

The chain has TRBV6-6 and TRBJ2-2, with D perhaps matching TRBD2 (5 bases). V was clipped by 6 bases and J by 5 bases, with 10 bases between them. Germline CDR1 reads MNHNY; CDR2 reads SVGAGI (reference sequence). This CDR3 spans 13 amino acids. CDR3 coding DNA: TGTGCCAGCAGGCCGAGGGAAACCGGGGAGCTGTTTTTT. It encodes CASRPRETGELFF.

V gene TRBV28 combines with J gene TRBJ2-5; D is unclear. CDR1 is MDHEN, CDR2 SYDVKM, per germline. Trimming pared 2 bases from V and 0 bases from J, leaving 13 bases between. This CDR3 region has 16 residues. CDR3 bases: TGTGCCAGCAGTTTAGGTCTCGTTCTAAACCAAGAGACCCAGTACTTC. It translates to CASSLGLVLNQETQYF.

CDR3 sequence reads: CAISDTGKSGNTIYF. CDR3 DNA: TGTGCCATCAGTGATACAGGGAAGAGTGGAAACACCATATATTTT. The V and J genes are TRBV10-3 and TRBJ1-3; D might be TRBD1 (6 bases). CDR3 length: 15 amino acids. V lost 3 bases and J 3 bases, leaving 12 bases between the germline ends. Germline V gene sequence: CDR1 ENHRY, CDR2 SYGVKD.

V is TRBV30 and J is TRBJ1-2; D unclear. Trimming shortened V by 0 bases and J by 6 bases, and 8 bases separated the two germline ends. Germline CDR1 and CDR2: GTSNPN and SVGIG (reference sequence). This CDR3 has 12 residues. In DNA, the CDR3 is TGTGCCTGGAGTGTACGAGGGAATGGCTACACCTTC. Residues: CAWSVRGNGYTF.

V gene TRBV5-4 combines with J gene TRBJ2-1; the match to TRBD2 covers 7 bases. The V gene's germline CDR1 is SGHNT and CDR2 YYREEE (reference sequence). V trimming: 4 bases; J trimming: 15 bases; junction bases outside the gene matches: 22. This CDR3 contains 16 residues. The CDR3 protein is CASSRIASSGSQWRFF. The CDR3 DNA follows: TGTGCCAGCAGCCGGATCGCGTCTAGCGGCAGTCAGTGGCGGTTCTTC.

The rearrangement joins TRBV5-1 to TRBJ1-1; 7 bases agree with TRBD1. Looked up from germline, CDR1 is SGHRS and CDR2 is YFSETQ. The junction had 17 bases not matched to a gene; V was cut back by 4 bases and J by 5 bases. The CDR3 has 17 residues. The CDR3 nucleotides read TGCGCCAGCAGCAAAGGACAGGCCAATCGGGCATGGACTGAAGCTTTCTTT. Its protein product is CASSKGQANRAWTEAFF.

This chain uses TRBV6-5 with TRBJ1-1; D not resolved. Germline-derived CDR1 and CDR2 are MNHEY and SVGAGI. CDR3 size: 13 residues. DNA of the CDR3: TGTGGAACGGAGAGGAACGAAAACACTGAAGCTTTCTTT. Protein product: CGTERNENTEAFF.

The chain carries TRBV7-3 and TRBJ2-3; D perhaps matches TRBD2 (6 bases). CDR3 length: 17 residues. V lost 4 bases, J lost 3 bases, and 20 bases lay in between. Germline loops: CDR1 SGHTA, CDR2 FQGTGA. CDR3 sequence: CASSSQEAGRITDTQYF. Here the CDR3 DNA reads TGTGCCAGCAGCTCCCAGGAGGCCGGGAGAATTACAGATACGCAGTATTTT.

The gene calls are TRBV29-1 and TRBJ1-1, with 9 bases aligning to TRBD1. CDR3 length: 14 amino acids. The V segment lost 6 bases and the J segment 4 bases; nucleotides outside the gene matches: 9. CDR1 is SQVTM and CDR2 is ANQGSEA in the germline V gene. The CDR3 DNA reads as TGCAGCGTCACGCGGACAGGGGTTAGCACTGAAGCTTTCTTT. This gives the protein CSVTRTGVSTEAFF.

This sequence joins TRBV2 and TRBJ1-2; D gene unclear. V was shortened by 6 bases and J by 3 bases, with 11 bases between the two germline ends. The CDR3 sequence is 13 residues long. Germline CDR1 SNHLY, CDR2 FYNNEI. As DNA, the CDR3 is TGTGCCAGCAGCTTAAAACGGGACTATGGCTACACCTTC. This gives the protein CASSLKRDYGYTF.